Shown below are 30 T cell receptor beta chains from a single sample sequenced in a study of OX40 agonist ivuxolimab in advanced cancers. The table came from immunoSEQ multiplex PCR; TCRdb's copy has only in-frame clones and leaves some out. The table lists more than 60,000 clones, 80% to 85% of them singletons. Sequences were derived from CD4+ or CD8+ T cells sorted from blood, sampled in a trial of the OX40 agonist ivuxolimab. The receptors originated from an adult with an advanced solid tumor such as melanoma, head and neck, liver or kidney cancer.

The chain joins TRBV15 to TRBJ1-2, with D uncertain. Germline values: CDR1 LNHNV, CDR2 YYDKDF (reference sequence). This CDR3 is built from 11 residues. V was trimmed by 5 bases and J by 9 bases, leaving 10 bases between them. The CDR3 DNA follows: TGTGCCACCAGCGCTACAGAGAGCTACACCTTC. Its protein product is CATSATESYTF. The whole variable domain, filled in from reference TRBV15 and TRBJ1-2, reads DAMVIQNPRYQVTQFGKPVTLSCSQTLNHNVMYWYQQKSSQAPKLLFHYYDKDFNNEADTPDNFQSRRPNTSFCFLDIRSPGLGDTAMYLCATSATESYTFGSGTRLTVV.

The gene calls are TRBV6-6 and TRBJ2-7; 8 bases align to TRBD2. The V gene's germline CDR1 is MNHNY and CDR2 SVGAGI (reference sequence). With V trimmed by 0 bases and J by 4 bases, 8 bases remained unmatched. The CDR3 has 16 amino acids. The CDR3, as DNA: TGTGCCAGCAGTTACTCGAAGGGTAGCGGGATTTACGAGCAGTACTTC. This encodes CASSYSKGSGIYEQYF.

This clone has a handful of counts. The CDR3 loop reads CASSQDRGLGLGYTF. CDR3 nucleotides: TGCGCCAGCAGCCAGGACAGGGGGCTAGGTCTTGGCTACACCTTC. The chain employs TRBV4-1 and TRBJ1-2, with TRBD1 identical over 11 bases. V shed 3 bases, J shed 7 bases, and the junction held 7 bases outside the gene matches. Germline-derived CDR1 and CDR2 are MGHRA and YSYEKL. The CDR3 extends over 15 amino acids.

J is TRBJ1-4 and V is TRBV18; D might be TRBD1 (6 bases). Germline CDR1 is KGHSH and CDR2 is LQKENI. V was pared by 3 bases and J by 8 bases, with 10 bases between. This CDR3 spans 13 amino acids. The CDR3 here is CASSPGAREKLFF. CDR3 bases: TGTGCCAGCTCACCGGGGGCGCGGGAAAAACTGTTTTTT.

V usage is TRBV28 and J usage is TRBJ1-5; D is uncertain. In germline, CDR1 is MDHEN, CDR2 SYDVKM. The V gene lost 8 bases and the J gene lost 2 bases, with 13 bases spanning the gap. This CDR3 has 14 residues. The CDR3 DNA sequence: TGTGCCAGCCGCCGACCCTGGGGCAATCAGCCCCAGCATTTT. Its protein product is CASRRPWGNQPQHF.

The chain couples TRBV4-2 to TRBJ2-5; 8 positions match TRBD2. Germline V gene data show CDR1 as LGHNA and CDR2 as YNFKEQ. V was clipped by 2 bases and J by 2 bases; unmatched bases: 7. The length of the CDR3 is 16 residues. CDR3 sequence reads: CASSQFQVAGQETQYF. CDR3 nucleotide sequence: TGTGCCAGCAGCCAATTTCAGGTAGCGGGACAAGAGACCCAGTACTTC.

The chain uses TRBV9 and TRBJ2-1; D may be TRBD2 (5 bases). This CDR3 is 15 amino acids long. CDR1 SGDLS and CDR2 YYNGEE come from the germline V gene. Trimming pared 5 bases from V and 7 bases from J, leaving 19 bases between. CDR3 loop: CASSETIQRRNEQFF. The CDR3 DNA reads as TGTGCCAGCAGTGAGACTATCCAGCGACGGAATGAGCAGTTCTTC. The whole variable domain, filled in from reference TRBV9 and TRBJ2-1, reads DSGVTQTPKHLITATGQRVTLRCSPRSGDLSVYWYQQSLDQGLQFLIQYYNGEERAKGNILERFSAQQFPDLHSELNLSSLELGDSALYFCASSETIQRRNEQFFGPGTRLTVL.

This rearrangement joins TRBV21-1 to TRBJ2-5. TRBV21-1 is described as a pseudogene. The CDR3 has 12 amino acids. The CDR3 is CASSTNVETQYF. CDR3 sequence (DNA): TGTGCCAGCAGCACGAACGTAGAGACCCAGTACTTC.

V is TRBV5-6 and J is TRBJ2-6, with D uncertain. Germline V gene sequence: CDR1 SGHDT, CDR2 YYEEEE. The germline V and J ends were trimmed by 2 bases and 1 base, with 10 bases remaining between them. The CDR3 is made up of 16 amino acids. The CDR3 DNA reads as TGTGCCAGCAGCTTACGCCAGCTGTCTGGGGCCAACGTCCTGACTTTC. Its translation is CASSLRQLSGANVLTF.

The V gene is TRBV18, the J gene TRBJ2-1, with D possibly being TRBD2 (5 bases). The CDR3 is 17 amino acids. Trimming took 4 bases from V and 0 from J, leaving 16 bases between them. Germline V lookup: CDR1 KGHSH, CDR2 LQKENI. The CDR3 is CASSLKISGSSYNEQFF. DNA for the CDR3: TGTGCCAGCTCACTTAAGATAAGCGGAAGCTCCTACAATGAGCAGTTCTTC.

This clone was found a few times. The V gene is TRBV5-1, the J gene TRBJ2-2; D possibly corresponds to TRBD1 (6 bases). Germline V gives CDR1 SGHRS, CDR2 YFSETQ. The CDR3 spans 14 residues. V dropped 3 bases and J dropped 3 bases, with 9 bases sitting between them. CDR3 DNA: TGCGCCAGCAGCTGGAAGGGGGACACCGGGGAGCTGTTTTTT. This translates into CASSWKGDTGELFF.

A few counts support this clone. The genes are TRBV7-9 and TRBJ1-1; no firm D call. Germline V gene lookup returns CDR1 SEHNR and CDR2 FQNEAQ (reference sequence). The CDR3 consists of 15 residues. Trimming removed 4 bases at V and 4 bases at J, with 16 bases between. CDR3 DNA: TGTGCCAGCAGCTCACCTTCGGGCCTATTCACTGAAGCTTTCTTT. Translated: CASSSPSGLFTEAFF. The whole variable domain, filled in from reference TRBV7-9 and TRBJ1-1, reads DTGVSQNPRHKITKRGQNVTFRCDPISEHNRLYWYRQTLGQGPEFLTYFQNEAQLEKSRLLSDRFSAERPKGSFSTLEIQRTEQGDSAMYLCASSSPSGLFTEAFFGQGTRLTVV.

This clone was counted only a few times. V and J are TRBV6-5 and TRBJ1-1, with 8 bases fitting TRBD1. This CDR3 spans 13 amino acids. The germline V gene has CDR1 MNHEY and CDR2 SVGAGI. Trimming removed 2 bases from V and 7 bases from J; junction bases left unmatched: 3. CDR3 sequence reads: CASSYPGTGEAFF. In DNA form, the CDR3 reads TGTGCCAGCAGTTACCCTGGGACAGGTGAAGCTTTCTTT.

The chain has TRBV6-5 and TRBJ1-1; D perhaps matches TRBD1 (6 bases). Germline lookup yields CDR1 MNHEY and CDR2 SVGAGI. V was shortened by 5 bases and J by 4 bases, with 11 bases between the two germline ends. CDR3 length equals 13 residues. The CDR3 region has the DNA TGTGCCAGCAGTAAGCAGGGGTTCACTGAAGCTTTCTTT. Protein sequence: CASSKQGFTEAFF.

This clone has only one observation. CDR3 sequence reads: CASREEVWAFF. Written as DNA, the CDR3 is TGTGCCAGCAGAGAGGAGGTTTGGGCTTTCTTT. This chain uses TRBV6-1 with TRBJ1-1; D call uncertain. Germline values: CDR1 MNHNS, CDR2 SASEGT. Trimming left V 6 bases short and J 11 bases short, with 13 bases between. The CDR3 length is 11 residues.

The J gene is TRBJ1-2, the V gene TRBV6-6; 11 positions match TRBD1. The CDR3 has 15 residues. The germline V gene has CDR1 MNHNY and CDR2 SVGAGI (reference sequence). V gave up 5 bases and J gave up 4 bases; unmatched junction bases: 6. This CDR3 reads CASSNRTGGGYGYTF. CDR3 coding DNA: TGTGCCAGCAGTAACCGGACAGGGGGCGGCTATGGCTACACCTTC.

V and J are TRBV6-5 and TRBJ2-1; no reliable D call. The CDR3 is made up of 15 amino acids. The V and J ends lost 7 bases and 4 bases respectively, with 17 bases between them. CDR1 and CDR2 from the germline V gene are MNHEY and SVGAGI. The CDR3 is CASTSRSVRYNEQFF. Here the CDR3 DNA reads TGTGCCAGCACCTCACGGTCGGTGAGGTACAATGAGCAGTTCTTC.

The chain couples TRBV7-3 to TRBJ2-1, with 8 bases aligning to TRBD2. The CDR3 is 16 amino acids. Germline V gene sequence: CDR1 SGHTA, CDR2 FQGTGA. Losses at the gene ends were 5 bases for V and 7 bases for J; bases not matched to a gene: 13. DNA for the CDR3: TGTGCCAGCAGCCCCCTAGCCGTCAGCGGGGGAAATGAGCAGTTCTTC. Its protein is CASSPLAVSGGNEQFF.

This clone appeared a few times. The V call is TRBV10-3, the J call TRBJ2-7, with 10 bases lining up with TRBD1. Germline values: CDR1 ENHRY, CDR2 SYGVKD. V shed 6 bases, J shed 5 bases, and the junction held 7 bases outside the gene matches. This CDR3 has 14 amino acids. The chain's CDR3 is CAIRGQGVPDEQYF. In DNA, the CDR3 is TGTGCCATCAGAGGACAGGGGGTTCCCGACGAGCAGTACTTC.

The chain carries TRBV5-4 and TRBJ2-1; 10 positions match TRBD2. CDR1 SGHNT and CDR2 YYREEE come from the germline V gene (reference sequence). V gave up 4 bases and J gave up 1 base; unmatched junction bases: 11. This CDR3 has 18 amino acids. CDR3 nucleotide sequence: TGTGCCAGCAGCATATCGGTGGGAGCGGGGGGGTCCTACAATGAGCAGTTCTTC. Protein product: CASSISVGAGGSYNEQFF.

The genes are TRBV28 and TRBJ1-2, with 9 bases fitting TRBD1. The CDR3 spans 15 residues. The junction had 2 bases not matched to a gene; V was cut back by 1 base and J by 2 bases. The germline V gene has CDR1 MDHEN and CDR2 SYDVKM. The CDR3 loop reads CASSLSGTGNYGYTF. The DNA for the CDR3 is TGTGCCAGCAGTTTATCAGGGACAGGGAACTATGGCTACACCTTC.

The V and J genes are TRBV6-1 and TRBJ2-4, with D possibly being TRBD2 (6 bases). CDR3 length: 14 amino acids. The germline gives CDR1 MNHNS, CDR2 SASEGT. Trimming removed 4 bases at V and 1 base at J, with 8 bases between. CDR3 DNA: TGTGCCAGCAGTGGAGGAGGGGCCAAAAACATTCAGTACTTC. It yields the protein CASSGGGAKNIQYF.

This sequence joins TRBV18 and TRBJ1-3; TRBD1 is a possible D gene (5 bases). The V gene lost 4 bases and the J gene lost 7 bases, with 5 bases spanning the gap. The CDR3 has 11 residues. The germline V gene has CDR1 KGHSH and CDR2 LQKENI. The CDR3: CASSQGNTIYF. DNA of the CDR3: TGTGCCAGCTCACAGGGGAACACCATATATTTT. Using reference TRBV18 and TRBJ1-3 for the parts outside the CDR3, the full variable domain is NAGVMQNPRHLVRRRGQEARLRCSPMKGHSHVYWYRQLPEEGLKFMVYLQKENIIDESGMPKERFSAEFPKEGPSILRIQQVVRGDSAAYFCASSQGNTIYFGEGSWLTVV.

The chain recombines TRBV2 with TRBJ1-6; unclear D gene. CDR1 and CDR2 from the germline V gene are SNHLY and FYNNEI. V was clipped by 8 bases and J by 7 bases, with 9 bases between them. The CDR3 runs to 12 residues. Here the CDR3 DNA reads TGTGCCAGCGAGCTAGGGAATTCACCCCTCCACTTT. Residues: CASELGNSPLHF.

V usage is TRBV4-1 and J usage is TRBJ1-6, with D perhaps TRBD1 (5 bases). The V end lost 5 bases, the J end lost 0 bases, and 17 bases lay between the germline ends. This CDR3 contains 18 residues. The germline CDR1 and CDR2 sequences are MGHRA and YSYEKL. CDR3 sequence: CASSVDRTGSSYNSPLHF. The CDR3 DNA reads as TGCGCCAGCAGCGTAGATCGTACAGGAAGCTCCTATAATTCACCCCTCCACTTT.

Here the CDR3 reads CSVEGGQGAGELFF. Written as DNA, the CDR3 is TGCAGCGTTGAAGGGGGACAGGGTGCCGGGGAGCTGTTTTTT. The chain links TRBV29-1 to TRBJ2-2, with 9 bases identical to TRBD1. The CDR3 is 14 amino acids. Trimming at V came to 1 base and at J to 6 bases, leaving 3 bases not matched to a gene. CDR1 and CDR2 from the germline V gene are SQVTM and ANQGSEA.

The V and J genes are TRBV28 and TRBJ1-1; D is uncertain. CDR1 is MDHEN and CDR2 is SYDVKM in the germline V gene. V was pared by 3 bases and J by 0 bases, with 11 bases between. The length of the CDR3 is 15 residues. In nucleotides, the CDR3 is TGTGCCAGCAGTTTTCTACCCCCTATGAACACTGAAGCTTTCTTT. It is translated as CASSFLPPMNTEAFF. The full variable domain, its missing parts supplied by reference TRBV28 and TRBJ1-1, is DVKVTQSSRYLVKRTGEKVFLECVQDMDHENMFWYRQDPGLGLRLIYFSYDVKMKEKGDIPEGYSVSREKKERFSLILESASTNQTSMYLCASSFLPPMNTEAFFGQGTRLTVV.

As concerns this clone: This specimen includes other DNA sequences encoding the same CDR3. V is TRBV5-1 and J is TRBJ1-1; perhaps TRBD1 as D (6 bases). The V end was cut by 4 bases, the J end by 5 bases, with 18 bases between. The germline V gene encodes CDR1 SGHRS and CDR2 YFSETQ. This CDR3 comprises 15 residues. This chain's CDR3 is CASSPTGTGTTEAFF. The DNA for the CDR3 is TGCGCCAGCAGCCCTACTGGTACAGGGACTACTGAAGCTTTCTTT.

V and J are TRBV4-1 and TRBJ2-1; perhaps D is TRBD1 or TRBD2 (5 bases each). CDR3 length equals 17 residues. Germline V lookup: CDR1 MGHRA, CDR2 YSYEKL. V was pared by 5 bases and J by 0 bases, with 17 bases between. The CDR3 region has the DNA TGCGCCAGCAGCTTAACCGCCAGGGAGAGCTCCTACAATGAGCAGTTCTTC. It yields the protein CASSLTARESSYNEQFF.

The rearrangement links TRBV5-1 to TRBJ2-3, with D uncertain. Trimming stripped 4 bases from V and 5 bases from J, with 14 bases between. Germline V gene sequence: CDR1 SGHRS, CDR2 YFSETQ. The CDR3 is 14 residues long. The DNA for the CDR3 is TGCGCCAGCAGCCCTGGGGTGACGAGAGATACGCAGTATTTT. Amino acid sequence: CASSPGVTRDTQYF.